Listed here are 8 T cell receptor beta chains from one sample, sequenced in a study of neurological immune-mediated disorders. MiXCR, applied by TCRdb to the 5' RACE reads, yields one record per CDR3 protein. The top ten hold 2% to 2.5% of the sample, which has 65,000 to 95,000 distinct CDR3 sequences, just over 5% seen once. Sequencing was done on a sample of PBMCs. The receptors derive from a woman aged 25 to 45 with multiple sclerosis.

This clonotype was seen repeatedly, ten times or more. The rearrangement uses TRBV20-1 and TRBJ2-4; D gene uncertain. Germline CDR1 and CDR2: DFQATT and SNEGSKA (reference sequence). The CDR3 has 13 amino acids. The ends were cut back, 3 bases at V and 5 bases at J, with 11 bases in the middle. The CDR3 bases are TGCAGTGCTAGCGACGTCCTCCAAAACATTCAGTACTTC. Translation gives CSASDVLQNIQYF.

At least ten counts were recorded for this clonotype. J is TRBJ2-1 and V is TRBV7-7, with 13 bases that match TRBD2. The CDR3 runs 16 residues. V was clipped by 4 bases and J by 7 bases; unmatched bases: 7. Germline CDR1 is SSHAT and CDR2 is FNYEAQ (reference sequence). The CDR3 bases are TGTGCCAGCAGCTCGCGACTAGCGGGGGGCCTGAATGAGCAGTTCTTC. This codes for CASSSRLAGGLNEQFF.

This clonotype came up many times. J is TRBJ2-3 and V is TRBV2, with D perhaps matching TRBD1 (5 bases). CDR1 and CDR2 (germline): SNHLY, FYNNEI. The CDR3 is 15 amino acids. V was clipped by 6 bases and J by 2 bases, with 15 bases between them. The CDR3 DNA reads TGTGCCAGCAGAATGAATTCAGGGCTCACAGATACGCAGTATTTT. It specifies CASRMNSGLTDTQYF.

This clonotype was observed at least ten times. The chain couples TRBV28 to TRBJ1-3; TRBD1 is a possible D gene (6 bases). This CDR3 comprises 15 residues. V was clipped by 5 bases and J by 0 bases, with 11 bases between them. Germline lookup yields CDR1 MDHEN and CDR2 SYDVKM. CDR3 region: CASSPTGYSGNTIYF. CDR3 DNA sequence: TGTGCCAGCAGTCCCACAGGGTACTCTGGAAACACCATATATTTT.

This clonotype has only a few counts. This could be a read error, since a much larger clone is one nucleotide away. V is TRBV7-2 and J is TRBJ2-6; 8 positions agree with TRBD2. The CDR3 loop spans 17 amino acids. Trimming at V came to 5 bases and at J to 2 bases, leaving 8 bases not matched to a gene. The germline V gene has CDR1 SGHTA and CDR2 FQGNSA. DNA for the CDR3: TGTGCCAGCAGCCCCCGGGGTAGCGGGACTGGGGCCAACGTCCTGACTTTC. The encoded protein is CASSPRGSGTGANVLTF.

In this sample, this clonotype turned up many times. The chain couples TRBV28 to TRBJ1-2; D not resolved. The V end lost 8 bases, the J end lost 1 base, and 8 bases lay between the germline ends. Germline lookup yields CDR1 MDHEN and CDR2 SYDVKM. The CDR3 length is 12 residues. The CDR3 coding sequence is TGTGCCAGCGAGGAGCGTAACTATGGCTACACCTTC. Translated, it gives CASEERNYGYTF.

This clonotype was seen only a few times. This chain joins TRBV11-2 and TRBJ2-5, with 13 nucleotides matching TRBD2. This CDR3 comprises 16 residues. Germline CDR1 is SGHAT and CDR2 is FQNNGV. V lost 5 bases and J lost 4; bases outside the gene matches: 7. CDR3 in amino acids: CASSRRTSGSSETQYF. Written as DNA, the CDR3 is TGTGCCAGCAGCCGCCGGACTAGCGGGAGTTCAGAGACCCAGTACTTC.

This clonotype was recorded many times. The genes are TRBV20-1 and TRBJ2-4; D is possibly TRBD1 (6 bases). The CDR3 length is 15 residues. Trimming stripped 2 bases from V and 3 bases from J, with 14 bases between. Germline V CDR1 and CDR2: DFQATT, SNEGSKA (reference sequence). CDR3 in amino acids: CSARYRDTIKNIQYF. CDR3 DNA sequence: TGCAGTGCTAGATACCGGGACACGATCAAAAACATTCAGTACTTC.